A single sample is the source of the 10 T cell receptor beta chains below, sequenced in a study of human T cells and chemical hapten exposure. Time point specified: pre-sensitization, week 0. Treatment: therapeutic diphenylcyclopropenone sensitization with weekly scalp DPC. MiXCR was run by TCRdb on the RACE reads, yielding one entry per CDR3 protein. The sample holds 60,000 to 80,000 distinct CDR3 sequences, 6.7% seen once. The specimen comprised whole blood, sampled in connection with sensitization to the hapten diphenylcyclopropenone (DPC). The receptors originated from a young woman with alopecia areata. Some clones in this sample may be carry-over from other donors' samples.

This rearrangement joins TRBV20-1 to TRBJ1-1; D is uncertain. The V end lost 2 bases, the J end lost 6 bases, and 13 bases lay between the germline ends. Per germline, CDR1 DFQATT and CDR2 SNEGSKA (reference sequence). The CDR3 has 13 residues. As DNA, the CDR3 is TGCAGTGCTAGACGCGCAGGCGGCGCTGAAGCTTTCTTT. This codes for CSARRAGGAEAFF.

This clonotype was recorded many times. This chain uses TRBV20-1 with TRBJ2-3; 8 bases fit TRBD1. CDR3 length: 15 amino acids. The J segment lost 1 base and the V segment lost 3 bases, leaving 6 bases of the junction unmatched. Per the germline V gene, CDR1 is DFQATT and CDR2 is SNEGSKA (reference sequence). CDR3 DNA: TGCAGTGCTAGGGAAGCGACAGGGGGCACAGATACGCAGTATTTT. Translation gives CSAREATGGTDTQYF.

The chain combines TRBV11-2 with TRBJ1-2; D gene ambiguous. Germline CDR1 is SGHAT and CDR2 is FQNNGV. The V gene lost 5 bases and the J gene lost 3 bases, with 13 bases spanning the gap. This CDR3 region has 14 residues. CDR3 amino acids: CASSQGPFDYGYTF. The CDR3 DNA is TGTGCCAGCAGCCAAGGACCCTTCGACTATGGCTACACCTTC.

Many counts were recorded for this clonotype. The rearrangement uses TRBV12-3 or TRBV12-4 and TRBJ1-4, with 7 positions matching TRBD1. This CDR3 spans 16 amino acids. V dropped 3 bases and J dropped 2; count of bases not matched to a gene: 6. CDR3 amino acids: CASSLIEGATNEKLFF. The DNA of the CDR3 is TGTGCCAGCAGTTTGATAGAGGGGGCCACTAATGAAAAACTGTTTTTT.

There are a few counts of this clonotype. The junction does not match germline at one end; this may be a read error. The CDR3 DNA is TGTGCCAGCAACCAAAACGCAGATACGCAGTATTTT. As protein: CASNQNADTQYF. The chain employs TRBV3-1 and TRBJ2-3; no reliable D call. The CDR3 has 12 amino acids. Per germline, CDR1 LGHDT and CDR2 YNNKEL (reference sequence).

This clonotype was counted ten times or more. The chain is built from TRBV2 and TRBJ2-3; no clear D gene. Germline V gene lookup returns CDR1 SNHLY and CDR2 FYNNEI. The CDR3 is made up of 15 amino acids. V lost 7 bases and J 0 bases, leaving 14 bases between the germline ends. As DNA, the CDR3 is TGTGCCAGCATCGGAATCGGGTCCAGCACAGATACGCAGTATTTT. It translates to CASIGIGSSTDTQYF.

The chain combines TRBV20-1 with TRBJ1-2; TRBD1 agrees at 9 bases. V lost 6 bases, J lost 5 bases, and 10 bases stayed unmatched. The CDR3 length is 14 residues. CDR1 and CDR2 (germline): DFQATT, SNEGSKA (reference sequence). The CDR3, as DNA: TGCAGTGCAAGCGGGACAGGGAGGCTATATGGCTACACCTTC. Translated, it gives CSASGTGRLYGYTF.

In regard to this clonotype: This may stem from a read error, because a much larger clone lies one nucleotide away. A read error is likely, as this CDR3 ends without the conserved phenylalanine or tryptophan. The rearrangement joins TRBV14 to TRBJ1-1, with 8 bases fitting TRBD1. The ends lost 8 bases at V and 1 base at J; junction bases unmatched: 3. This CDR3 has 13 amino acids. Per the germline V gene, CDR1 is SGHDN and CDR2 is FVKESK. The CDR3 coding sequence is TGTGCCAGCTTTGGACAGGGGAACACTGAAGCTTTCTTA. Amino acid sequence: CASFGQGNTEAFL.

On this clonotype itself: This may arise from a read error, as a much more abundant clone is one base away. The chain employs TRBV5-1 and TRBJ1-1; D ambiguous. The germline V gene has CDR1 SGHRS and CDR2 YFSETQ. The CDR3 covers 15 residues. The V gene lost 6 bases and the J gene lost 2 bases, with 17 bases spanning the gap. CDR3 bases: TGCGCCAGCAATTATTCCGGGCCAGATAACACTGAAGCTTTCTTT. This encodes CASNYSGPDNTEAFF.

This clonotype came up once. This sequence joins TRBV27 and TRBJ1-2; D remains unclear. V shed 5 bases and J shed 5 bases, with 12 bases lying between them. The CDR3 is 13 residues long. In germline, CDR1 is MNHEY, CDR2 SMNVEV (reference sequence). CDR3 sequence reads: CASSVSGKYGYTF. Here the CDR3 DNA reads TGTGCCAGCAGTGTTTCGGGGAAGTATGGCTACACCTTC.